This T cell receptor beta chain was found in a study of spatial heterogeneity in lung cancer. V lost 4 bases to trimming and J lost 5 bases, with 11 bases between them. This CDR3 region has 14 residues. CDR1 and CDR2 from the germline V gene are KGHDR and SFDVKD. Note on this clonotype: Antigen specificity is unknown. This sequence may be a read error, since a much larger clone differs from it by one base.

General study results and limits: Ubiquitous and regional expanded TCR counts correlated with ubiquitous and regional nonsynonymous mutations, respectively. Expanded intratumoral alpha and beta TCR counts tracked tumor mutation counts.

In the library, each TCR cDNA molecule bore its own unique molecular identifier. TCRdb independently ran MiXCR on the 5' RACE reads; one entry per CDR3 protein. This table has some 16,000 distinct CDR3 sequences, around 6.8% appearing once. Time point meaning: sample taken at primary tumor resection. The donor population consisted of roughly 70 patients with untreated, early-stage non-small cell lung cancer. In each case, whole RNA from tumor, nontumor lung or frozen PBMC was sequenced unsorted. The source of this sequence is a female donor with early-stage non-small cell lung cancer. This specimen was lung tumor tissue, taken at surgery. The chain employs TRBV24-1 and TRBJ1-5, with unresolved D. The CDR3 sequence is CATSDPGGYQPQHF. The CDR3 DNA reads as TGTGCCACCAGTGACCCCGGCGGATATCAGCCCCAGCATTTT.